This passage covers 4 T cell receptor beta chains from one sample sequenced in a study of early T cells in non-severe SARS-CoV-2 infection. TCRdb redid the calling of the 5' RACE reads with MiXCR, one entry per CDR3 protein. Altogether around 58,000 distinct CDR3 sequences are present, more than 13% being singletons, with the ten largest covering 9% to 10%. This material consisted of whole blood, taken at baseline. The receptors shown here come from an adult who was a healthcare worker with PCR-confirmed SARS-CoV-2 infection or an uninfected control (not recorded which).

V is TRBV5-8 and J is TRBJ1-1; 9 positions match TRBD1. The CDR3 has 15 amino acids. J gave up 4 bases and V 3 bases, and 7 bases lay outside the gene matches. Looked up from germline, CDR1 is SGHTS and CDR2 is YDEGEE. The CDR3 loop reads CASSWPGQGVTEAFF. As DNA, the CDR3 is TGTGCCAGCAGCTGGCCGGGACAGGGTGTCACTGAAGCTTTCTTT.

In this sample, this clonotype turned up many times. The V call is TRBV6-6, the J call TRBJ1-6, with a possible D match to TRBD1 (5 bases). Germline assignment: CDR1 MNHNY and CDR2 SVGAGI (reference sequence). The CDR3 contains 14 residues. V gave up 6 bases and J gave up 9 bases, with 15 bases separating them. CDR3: CASRPAPGASPLHF. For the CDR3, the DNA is TGTGCCAGCAGACCAGCGCCCGGGGCTTCACCCCTCCACTTT.

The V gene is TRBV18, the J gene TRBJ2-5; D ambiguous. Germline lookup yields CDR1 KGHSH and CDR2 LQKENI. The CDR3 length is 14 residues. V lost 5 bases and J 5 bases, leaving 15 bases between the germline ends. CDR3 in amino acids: CASSNAPNRETQYF. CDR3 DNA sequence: TGTGCCAGCTCAAACGCACCAAACCGGGAGACCCAGTACTTC.

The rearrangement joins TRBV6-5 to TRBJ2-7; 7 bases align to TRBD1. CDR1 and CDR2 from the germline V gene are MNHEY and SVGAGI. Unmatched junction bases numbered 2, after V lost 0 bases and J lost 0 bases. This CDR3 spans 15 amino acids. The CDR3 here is CASSYSRGSSYEQYF. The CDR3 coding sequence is TGTGCCAGCAGTTACTCCAGGGGGAGCTCCTACGAGCAGTACTTC.